This TCR beta chain was retrieved from a study of blood T cell repertoires in COVID-19. Turning to the study itself: The samples span acute and convalescent COVID-19 from the United States, Italy and Spain. Nucleic acid was either cDNA or gDNA, and it came from T cells, B-cell-depleted T cells, or PBMCs.

Measured with immunoSEQ multiplex PCR; TCRdb has only the in-frame clones, and not every one. The sample includes 150,000 or so clones, roughly four fifths seen only once; the top ten take roughly 1.4%. J gave up 3 bases and V 5 bases, and 3 bases lay outside the gene matches. The CDR3 has 15 residues. Germline V gives CDR1 KGHDR, CDR2 SFDVKD. What was sequenced was peripheral blood. The J gene is TRBJ2-1, the V gene TRBV24-1; 10 bases line up with TRBD2. This clonotype was sampled from a human donor in a cohort sampled during active COVID-19. The CDR3 DNA sequence: TGTGCCACCAGTGCCTCTAGCGGGAGCTACAATGAGCAGTTCTTC. This translates into CATSASSGSYNEQFF.